A selection of T cell receptor beta chains follows, all from one sample in a study of blood T cell repertoires in COVID-19. The data were produced by immunoSEQ multiplex PCR, yet TCRdb's version contains in-frame clones alone and is incomplete. This sample yields fewer than 80,000 clones, of which more than 65% are seen a single time; 5% to 5.5% belongs to the top ten. Sequencing used peripheral blood. These receptors originate from a human donor in a cohort sampled during active COVID-19. Both conserved end residues are part of each CDR3. D genes are given only for firm matches. Rows may omit the clone size; those that give it use once, few, many or a size class.

clone_size: .; d_call: .; v_call: TRBV18; j_call: TRBJ1-4; cdr3_nt: TGTGCCAGCTCGCAGACACAAGCTAATGAAAAACTGTTTTTT; cdr3_aa: CASSQTQANEKLFF
clone_size: few; d_call: TRBD2; v_call: TRBV27; j_call: TRBJ2-7; cdr3_nt: TGTGCCAGCAGTTTATCAGGGATGTTAGGGAGGGACGAGCAGTACTTC; cdr3_aa: CASSLSGMLGRDEQYF
clone_size: few; d_call: TRBD2; v_call: TRBV9; j_call: TRBJ2-2; cdr3_nt: TGTGCCAGCAGCATCTCCCCCGGACTAGCGGGGGGGCCCACCGGGGAGCTGTTTTTT; cdr3_aa: CASSISPGLAGGPTGELFF
clone_size: .; d_call: .; v_call: TRBV5-1; j_call: TRBJ2-5; cdr3_nt: TGCGCCAGCAGCTTGGCCGCACAGCAAGAGACCCAGTACTTC; cdr3_aa: CASSLAAQQETQYF
clone_size: .; d_call: TRBD2; v_call: TRBV7-2; j_call: TRBJ2-2; cdr3_nt: TGTGCCAGCAGCTCCCTAGCGGGGGGGCGTTACACCGGGGAGCTGTTTTTT; cdr3_aa: CASSSLAGGRYTGELFF
clone_size: .; d_call: TRBD2; v_call: TRBV29-1; j_call: TRBJ2-1; cdr3_nt: TGCAGCGTCAACAGCGGGGGGGTTTTCAATGAGCAGTTCTTC; cdr3_aa: CSVNSGGVFNEQFF
clone_size: .; d_call: TRBD1; v_call: TRBV6-5; j_call: TRBJ2-2; cdr3_nt: TGTGCCAGCAGTTACCAAAGGGGGCGAGGCACCGGGGAGCTGTTTTTT; cdr3_aa: CASSYQRGRGTGELFF
clone_size: once; d_call: TRBD2; v_call: TRBV9; j_call: TRBJ2-3; cdr3_nt: TGTGCCAGCAGCGCGGTAGCGGGGTCTGATACGCAGTATTTT; cdr3_aa: CASSAVAGSDTQYF
clone_size: .; d_call: TRBD1; v_call: TRBV30; j_call: TRBJ1-5; cdr3_nt: TGTGCCTGGAGTCCTCCCGAGGGGGCGAAACATTTT; cdr3_aa: CAWSPPEGAKHF
clone_size: few; d_call: TRBD1; v_call: TRBV5-1; j_call: TRBJ1-6; cdr3_nt: TGCGCCAGCAGCCCCGAACAGGGGGATAATTCACCCCTCCACTTT; cdr3_aa: CASSPEQGDNSPLHF
clone_size: .; d_call: TRBD1; v_call: TRBV28; j_call: TRBJ1-2; cdr3_nt: TGTGCCAGCAGTTTGGGAGAATACAGGGGGGGATATACCTTC; cdr3_aa: CASSLGEYRGGYTF
clone_size: few; d_call: .; v_call: TRBV5-5; j_call: TRBJ1-3; cdr3_nt: TGTGCCAGCAGCACAGGGTTGGAAAACACCATATATTTT; cdr3_aa: CASSTGLENTIYF
clone_size: .; d_call: .; v_call: TRBV2; j_call: TRBJ2-1; cdr3_nt: TGTGCCAGCAGTGAAGCGCTCCAGATCGTGCAGTTCTTC; cdr3_aa: CASSEALQIVQFF